This TCR beta chain stems from a study of siplizumab effects on memory and regulatory T cells. This CDR3 region has 16 residues. With V trimmed by 0 bases and J by 6 bases, 2 bases remained unmatched. CDR1 is MNHEY, CDR2 SVGAGI, per germline. The repertoire was sequenced with immunoSEQ multiplex PCR; TCRdb's copy has only in-frame clones and lacks some. Of roughly 100,000 clones listed, 93% were seen once; the top ten hold over 5.5%. This clone was counted only a few times. Its antigen is unknown. Study observations and caveats: Tregs that proliferated in siplizumab cultures did not have their suppressive function confirmed. On average, about 69% of mappable alloreactive CD4+ clones were Treg-derived under siplizumab, against about 29% in controls. Unstimulated naive T cells seemed to show more diversity than memory cells did, and they also seemed to be among the major contributors to the alloresponse. Significantly reduced by siplizumab was the cumulative frequency of alloreactive sequences, namely those traceable to unstimulated CD4+ memory cells.

Sequenced sample: CD8+ T cells sorted from blood. The chain carries TRBV6-5 and TRBJ2-2; 12 bases fit TRBD2. This clonotype originated in a human donor in good health. The CDR3 region is CASSYSLAGGPGELFF. As DNA, the CDR3 is TGTGCCAGCAGTTACTCGCTAGCGGGGGGGCCCGGGGAGCTGTTTTTT.